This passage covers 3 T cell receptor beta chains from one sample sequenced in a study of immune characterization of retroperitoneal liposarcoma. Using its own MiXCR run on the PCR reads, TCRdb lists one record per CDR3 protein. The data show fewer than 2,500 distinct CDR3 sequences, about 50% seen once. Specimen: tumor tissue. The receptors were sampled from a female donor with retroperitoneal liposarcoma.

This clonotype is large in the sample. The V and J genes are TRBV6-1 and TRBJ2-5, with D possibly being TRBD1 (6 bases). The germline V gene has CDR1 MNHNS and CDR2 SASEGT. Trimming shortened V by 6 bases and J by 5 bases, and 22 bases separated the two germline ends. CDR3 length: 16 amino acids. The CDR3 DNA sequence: TGTGCCAGCAGCCCAGCGACAGGAGAGGGAGAGGAGACCCAGTACTTC. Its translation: CASSPATGEGEETQYF.

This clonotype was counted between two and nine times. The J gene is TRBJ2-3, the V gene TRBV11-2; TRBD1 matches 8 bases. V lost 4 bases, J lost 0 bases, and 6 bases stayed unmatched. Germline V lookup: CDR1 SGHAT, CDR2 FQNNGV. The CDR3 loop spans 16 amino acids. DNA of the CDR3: TGTGCCAGCAGCTCACATACAGGGGGGAGCACAGATACGCAGTATTTT. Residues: CASSSHTGGSTDTQYF.

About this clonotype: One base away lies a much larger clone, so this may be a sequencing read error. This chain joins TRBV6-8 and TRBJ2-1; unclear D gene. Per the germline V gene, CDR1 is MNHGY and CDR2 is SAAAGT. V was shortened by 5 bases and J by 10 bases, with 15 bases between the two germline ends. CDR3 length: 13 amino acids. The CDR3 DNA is TGTGCCAGCAGTCAGGCCCTGAGGAACGAGCAGTTCTTC. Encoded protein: CASSQALRNEQFF.